A single sample gave rise to the 13 T cell receptor beta chains below, sequenced in a study of blood T cell repertoires in COVID-19. Data came from immunoSEQ multiplex PCR; TCRdb stores just in-frame clones and leaves some out. This sample has under 200,000 clones, with over 75% found just once. Source material: peripheral blood. Receptor source: a woman aged 80 or older with acute or convalescent COVID-19.

This rearrangement joins TRBV10-2 to TRBJ1-3, with D uncertain. The ends were cut back, 6 bases at V and 4 bases at J, with 7 bases in the middle. The CDR3 extends over 12 amino acids. Germline V lookup: CDR1 WSHSY, CDR2 SAAADI. CDR3 amino acids: CASRMTGNTIYF. The CDR3 DNA is TGCGCCAGCAGGATGACAGGAAACACCATATATTTT.

This clone was recorded a few times. The chain joins TRBV7-6 to TRBJ2-6; 9 nucleotides agree with TRBD1. CDR1 and CDR2 from the germline V gene are SGHVS and FNYEAQ. This CDR3 comprises 18 residues. The junction had 15 bases not matched to a gene; V was cut back by 5 bases and J by 7 bases. The CDR3 DNA is TGTGCCAGCAGCGCGACCCCCACAGGGGGCGGAATTGCCAACGTCCTGACTTTC. Protein sequence: CASSATPTGGGIANVLTF.

J is TRBJ2-7 and V is TRBV2, with D hard to call. This CDR3 has 12 residues. CDR1 and CDR2 (germline): SNHLY, FYNNEI. Deletions cut 2 bases from V and 4 bases from J, with 6 bases between. The CDR3 region is CASSEPRYEQYF. Written as DNA, the CDR3 is TGTGCCAGCAGTGAACCTAGATACGAGCAGTACTTC. Based on the CDR3 plus reference TRBV2 and TRBJ2-7, the full variable domain is EPEVTQTPSHQVTQMGQEVILRCVPISNHLYFYWYRQILGQKVEFLVSFYNNEISEKSEIFDDQFSVERPDGSNFTLKIRSTKLEDSAMYFCASSEPRYEQYFGPGTRLTVT.

V gene TRBV5-1 combines with J gene TRBJ2-3; TRBD2 aligns across 8 bases. CDR1 is SGHRS, CDR2 YFSETQ, per germline. Trimming removed 7 bases from V and 0 bases from J; junction bases left unmatched: 13. The CDR3 has 17 amino acids. CDR3 residues: CASSSGSLTLSTDTQYF. The CDR3 DNA reads TGCGCCAGCTCCAGCGGGAGCCTGACACTTAGCACAGATACGCAGTATTTT.

Here the CDR3 DNA reads TGTGCCAGCAGCTCGGCAGGGAACCAAGAGACCCAGTACTTC. This translates into CASSSAGNQETQYF. The chain recombines TRBV5-4 with TRBJ2-5; perhaps TRBD1 as D (5 bases). This CDR3 has 14 amino acids. Trimming took off 3 bases at V and 0 bases at J, with 9 bases between the two ends. Germline V gene data show CDR1 as SGHNT and CDR2 as YYREEE (reference sequence).

This chain links TRBV6-5 with TRBJ2-1, with TRBD1 matching over 9 bases. Looked up from germline, CDR1 is MNHEY and CDR2 is SVGAGI. Trimming cost V 7 bases and J 15 bases; bases outside gene matches: 10. The CDR3 is 12 residues long. The CDR3 nucleotides are TGTGCCAGCACCCACTCCGGGACAGGGTCGTTCTTC. Its translation is CASTHSGTGSFF.

As to this clone: Germline is not matched at one junction end, which may reflect a read error. The V call is TRBV7-9, the J call TRBJ1-1; D is ambiguous. Germline CDR1 SEHNR, CDR2 FQNEAQ (reference sequence). The CDR3 is made up of 11 amino acids. The CDR3 DNA follows: TGTGCCAGCAGCTTAGTGGCCGAGGTCCGGTTT. Translation: CASSLVAEVRF.

A few counts support this clone. The chain combines TRBV7-9 with TRBJ2-7; tentative D call: TRBD2 (7 bases). The V gene lost 4 bases and the J gene lost 6 bases, with 19 bases spanning the gap. CDR3 length: 15 amino acids. Germline values: CDR1 SEHNR, CDR2 FQNEAQ (reference sequence). The CDR3 loop reads CASSSRTGGFVEQYF. In DNA, the CDR3 is TGTGCCAGCAGCTCCCGGACGGGGGGCTTTGTCGAGCAGTACTTC.

V gene TRBV2 combines with J gene TRBJ1-1, with 7 nucleotides matching TRBD1. CDR1 and CDR2 (germline): SNHLY, FYNNEI. Trimming at V came to 2 bases and at J to 7 bases, leaving 4 bases not matched to a gene. The CDR3 has 13 amino acids. The CDR3 here is CASSERRQGEAFF. DNA for the CDR3: TGTGCCAGCAGTGAAAGGAGACAGGGTGAAGCTTTCTTT. The whole variable domain, filled in from reference TRBV2 and TRBJ1-1, reads EPEVTQTPSHQVTQMGQEVILRCVPISNHLYFYWYRQILGQKVEFLVSFYNNEISEKSEIFDDQFSVERPDGSNFTLKIRSTKLEDSAMYFCASSERRQGEAFFGQGTRLTVV.

The V gene is TRBV7-2, the J gene TRBJ2-5, with 13 bases fitting TRBD2. CDR1 is SGHTA, CDR2 FQGNSA, per germline. This CDR3 is built from 15 residues. Trimming cost V 4 bases and J 4 bases; bases outside gene matches: 3. CDR3 amino acids: CASSSGLAGLETQYF. The CDR3 nucleotides read TGTGCCAGCAGCTCGGGACTAGCGGGGTTAGAGACCCAGTACTTC.

V is TRBV19 and J is TRBJ1-1; D uncertain. Per germline, CDR1 LNHDA and CDR2 SQIVND (reference sequence). This CDR3 has 13 amino acids. V was shortened by 3 bases and J by 4 bases, with 9 bases between the two germline ends. The CDR3 DNA is TGTGCCAGTAGTATCGGAGAAGGCACTGAAGCTTTCTTT. Amino acids: CASSIGEGTEAFF.

This clone appeared a few times. The rearrangement joins TRBV6-6 to TRBJ1-6, with no clear D. The germline CDR1 and CDR2 sequences are MNHNY and SVGAGI (reference sequence). CDR3 length: 18 amino acids. Trimming shortened V by 5 bases and J by 0 bases, and 17 bases separated the two germline ends. CDR3 protein: CASSPAVFGSSYNSPLHF. In DNA, the CDR3 is TGTGCCAGCAGTCCAGCCGTTTTCGGGAGCTCCTATAATTCACCCCTCCACTTT.

The genes are TRBV30 and TRBJ1-5; 10 positions match TRBD1. Looked up from germline, CDR1 is GTSNPN and CDR2 is SVGIG (reference sequence). The CDR3 runs 13 residues. After removal of 5 bases from V and 6 bases from J, the junction contained 4 bases not matched to a gene. DNA for the CDR3: TGTGCCTGGGGGACAGGGGACAGTCAGCCCCAGCATTTT. Amino acids: CAWGTGDSQPQHF.